This TCR beta chain was sequenced during a study of cytomegalovirus exposure and HLA in healthy donors. Findings of the study overall: The study listed roughly 160 cytomegalovirus-associated TCR beta chains. The authors later found TCR association rates varying by HLA locus, with DRB1 most and HLA-C fewest.

With respect to this clone: The antigen is not known.

The PCR made use of 60 Vbeta and 13 Jbeta primers. The assay was immunoSEQ multiplex PCR, and TCRdb's table has in-frame clones only and misses some. The sample contains roughly 130,000 clones, 80% of which appear only once. The ends were cut back, 3 bases at V and 0 bases at J, with 9 bases in the middle. The CDR3 runs to 15 residues. Germline CDR1 PRHDT, CDR2 FYEKMQ (reference sequence). Sequenced: PBMCs. This clonotype was obtained from a man between 35 and 55 years old in good health and CMV-seronegative. The V call is TRBV13, the J call TRBJ2-1; D is possibly TRBD1 (5 bases). The chain's CDR3 is CASSFRQSSYNEQFF. Written as DNA, the CDR3 is TGTGCCAGCAGCTTTCGACAGTCCTCCTACAATGAGCAGTTCTTC.